This TCR beta chain was captured in a study of blood T cells in healthy people across ages. This CDR3 region has 13 residues. In germline, CDR1 is ENHRY, CDR2 SYGVKD. Trimming took off 11 bases at V and 4 bases at J, with 15 bases between the two ends. Collection of roughly 10 milliliters of peripheral blood was performed for each donor. Overall study findings and caveats: Both naive CD4+ cell counts and diversity were greater in long-lived donors than in aged donors. Roughly linear age-related decline in beta diversity appeared, significant by age around 36.

This clonotype was detected a few times. The antigen is unknown. The use of a sample-barcoded 5' primer and a J-beta primer mix characterized a second PCR of about 7 to 12 cycles. TCRdb independently ran MiXCR on the 5' RACE reads; one entry per CDR3 protein. The sample lists about a million distinct CDR3 sequences, roughly 52% occurring once. The sample was blood. The sequence was obtained from a man aged 30 to 39 in good health. J is TRBJ1-5 and V is TRBV10-3, with D unresolved. The CDR3 sequence is CACRISQNQPQHF. The CDR3 DNA is TGTGCCTGTCGGATTAGTCAGAATCAGCCCCAGCATTTT.